This TCR beta chain was sequenced in a study of blood T cells in healthy people across ages. The authors ran a second PCR of about 6 to 11 cycles using a sample-barcoded 5' primer and a J-beta primer mix. TCRdb called the 5' RACE reads again in MiXCR, with one record for every CDR3 protein. Among about 680,000 distinct CDR3 sequences, more than 40% were seen once, and the ten largest hold under 35%. The CDR3 length is 15 residues. The germline V gene encodes CDR1 MNHEY and CDR2 SVGAGI. The junction had 1 base not matched to a gene; V was cut back by 2 bases and J by 0 bases. The source material was blood. This chain uses TRBV6-5 with TRBJ1-3; 7 nucleotides agree with TRBD1. This clonotype was obtained from a woman aged 55-75 years in good health. The CDR3: CASSYRTGSGNTIYF. Written as DNA, the CDR3 is TGTGCCAGCAGTTACCGGACAGGCTCTGGAAACACCATATATTTT.